This T cell receptor (beta chain) originates from a study of blood T cell repertoires in COVID-19. The CDR3 contains 15 residues. Trimming removed 1 base from V and 0 bases from J, with 8 bases in between. Germline V gives CDR1 SGHDN, CDR2 FVKESK. Repertoires were generated with immunoSEQ multiplex PCR, while TCRdb's copy carries only in-frame clones and drops some. The sample shows fewer than 300,000 clones, approximately 90% of them seen only once. This chain joins TRBV14 and TRBJ2-3; perhaps TRBD1 as D (6 bases). Sequenced input: PBMCs or T cells enriched from blood (not recorded which). This receptor was taken from a woman under 40 who had recovered from COVID-19. CDR3 bases: TGTGCCAGCAGCCAAGTAGGACAGAGCACAGATACGCAGTATTTT. Translated: CASSQVGQSTDTQYF. Full variable domain (remainder filled in from reference TRBV14 and TRBJ2-3): EAGVTQFPSHSVIEKGQTVTLRCDPISGHDNLYWYRRVMGKEIKFLLHFVKESKQDESGMPNNRFLAERTGGTYSTLKVQPAELEDSGVYFCASSQVGQSTDTQYFGPGTRLTVL.